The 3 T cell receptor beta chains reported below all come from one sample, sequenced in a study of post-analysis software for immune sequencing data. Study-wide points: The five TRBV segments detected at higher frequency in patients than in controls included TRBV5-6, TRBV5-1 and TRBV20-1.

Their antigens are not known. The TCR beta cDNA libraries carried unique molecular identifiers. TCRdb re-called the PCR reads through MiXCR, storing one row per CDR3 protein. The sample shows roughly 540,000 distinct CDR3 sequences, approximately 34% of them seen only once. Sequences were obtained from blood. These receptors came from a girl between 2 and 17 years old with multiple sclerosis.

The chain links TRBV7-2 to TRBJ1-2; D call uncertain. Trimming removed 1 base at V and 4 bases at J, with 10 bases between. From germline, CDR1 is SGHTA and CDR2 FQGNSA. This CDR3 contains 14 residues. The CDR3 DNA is TGTGCCAGCAGCTTAGGATGGACGATCTATGGCTACACCTTC. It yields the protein CASSLGWTIYGYTF.

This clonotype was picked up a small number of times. This CDR3 is CASSSTVLAEAFF. In nucleotides, the CDR3 is TGCGCCAGCAGCTCGACCGTTCTGGCTGAAGCTTTCTTT. The chain uses TRBV5-1 and TRBJ1-1; D is uncertain. Germline V gene sequence: CDR1 SGHRS, CDR2 YFSETQ. The CDR3 has 13 residues. Trimming took off 3 bases at V and 6 bases at J, with 12 bases between the two ends.

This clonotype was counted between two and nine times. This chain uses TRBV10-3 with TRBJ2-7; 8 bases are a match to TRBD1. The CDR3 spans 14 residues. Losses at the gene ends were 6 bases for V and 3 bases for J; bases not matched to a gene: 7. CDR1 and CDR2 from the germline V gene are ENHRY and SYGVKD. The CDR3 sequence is CAIRTTGASYEQYF. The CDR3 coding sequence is TGTGCCATCAGGACGACAGGGGCCAGCTACGAGCAGTACTTC.